One and the same sample provided the 29 T cell receptor beta chains below, sequenced in a study of cytomegalovirus exposure and HLA in healthy donors. The PCR had 60 Vbeta and 13 Jbeta primers. Using immunoSEQ multiplex PCR, the repertoire was profiled, and TCRdb retains in-frame clones only, with some absent. The specimen's table records over 100,000 clones. The sequenced sample was PBMCs. These receptors all stem from a woman between 40 and 50 years old in good health and CMV-seropositive.

The chain employs TRBV18 and TRBJ1-6; TRBD1 matches at 7 bases. Germline V gene data show CDR1 as KGHSH and CDR2 as LQKENI. The CDR3 is 16 amino acids. V shed 2 bases, J shed 5 bases, and the junction held 6 bases outside the gene matches. CDR3 sequence (DNA): TGTGCCAGCTCACCAGTACAGGGGCCGGATAATTCACCCCTCCACTTT. Amino acids: CASSPVQGPDNSPLHF.

The CDR3 DNA reads TGTGCCAGCAGTTTAGGGGGCGTCAGGGAGACCCAGTACTTC. It encodes CASSLGGVRETQYF. The rearrangement joins TRBV28 to TRBJ2-5, with a tentative D call TRBD1 (6 bases). Germline loops: CDR1 MDHEN, CDR2 SYDVKM. The CDR3 totals 14 residues. V was clipped by 2 bases and J by 5 bases, with 12 bases between them.

V gene TRBV9 combines with J gene TRBJ2-3; 8 bases agree with TRBD2. This CDR3 is built from 18 residues. V lost 0 bases, J lost 4 bases, and 13 bases stayed unmatched. Germline values: CDR1 SGDLS, CDR2 YYNGEE. CDR3 region: CASSVVGAGAVGADTQYF. CDR3 nucleotides: TGTGCCAGCAGCGTAGTCGGAGCGGGAGCGGTTGGGGCAGATACGCAGTATTTT. The variable domain in full, completed from reference TRBV9 and TRBJ2-3, reads DSGVTQTPKHLITATGQRVTLRCSPRSGDLSVYWYQQSLDQGLQFLIQYYNGEERAKGNILERFSAQQFPDLHSELNLSSLELGDSALYFCASSVVGAGAVGADTQYFGPGTRLTVL.

V usage is TRBV30 and J usage is TRBJ1-1; D perhaps matches TRBD1 (6 bases). The V gene lost 2 bases and the J gene lost 1 base, with 14 bases spanning the gap. Germline values: CDR1 GTSNPN, CDR2 SVGIG (reference sequence). The CDR3 runs 15 residues. CDR3 in DNA: TGTGCCTGGAGTATTAAGGGACACCGGAACACTGAAGCTTTCTTT. Its protein is CAWSIKGHRNTEAFF.

The chain uses TRBV7-2 and TRBJ2-3; 8 nucleotides align to TRBD2. The CDR3 length is 15 residues. V gave up 3 bases and J gave up 5 bases; unmatched junction bases: 7. Germline CDR1 is SGHTA and CDR2 is FQGNSA. The CDR3, as DNA: TGTGCCAGCAGCTTGAGCGGGAGCCCTCAAGATACGCAGTATTTT. This translates into CASSLSGSPQDTQYF.

This chain joins TRBV6-6 and TRBJ2-7, with D possibly matching TRBD1 (5 bases). The ends were cut back, 0 bases at V and 3 bases at J, with 9 bases in the middle. The germline CDR1 and CDR2 sequences are MNHNY and SVGAGI (reference sequence). CDR3 size: 14 residues. The CDR3 bases are TGTGCCAGCAGTTACTCGAGGCAGGGCTACGAGCAGTACTTC. Translating gives CASSYSRQGYEQYF.

The chain recombines TRBV6-6 with TRBJ2-3, with TRBD2 identical over 8 bases. The germline V gene has CDR1 MNHNY and CDR2 SVGAGI (reference sequence). Trimming took 2 bases from V and 2 from J; bases not matched to a gene: 3. The CDR3 length is 15 residues. The CDR3 DNA is TGTGCCAGCAGTTACCGGGAGGGATACACAGATACGCAGTATTTT. Its protein product is CASSYREGYTDTQYF.

The chain uses TRBV14 and TRBJ2-3; 9 bases fit TRBD1. The V and J ends lost 4 bases and 0 bases, in that order; junction bases with no gene match: 2. Germline V gene lookup returns CDR1 SGHDN and CDR2 FVKESK. The CDR3 totals 15 residues. CDR3 region: CASSPGQGSTDTQYF. CDR3 DNA: TGTGCCAGCAGCCCGGGACAGGGCAGCACAGATACGCAGTATTTT.

The gene calls are TRBV5-1 and TRBJ2-5; 8 bases match TRBD2. Looked up from germline, CDR1 is SGHRS and CDR2 is YFSETQ. This CDR3 spans 15 amino acids. J lost 5 bases, V lost 4 bases, and 10 bases had no gene match. The DNA of the CDR3 is TGCGCCAGCAGCGCTTCAAGCGGGAGCGGGGAGACCCAGTACTTC. Its translation: CASSASSGSGETQYF.

With regard to this clone: Because the CDR3 is missing its conserved closing phenylalanine or tryptophan, this is likely a read error. This chain links TRBV19 with TRBJ1-2; 11 positions agree with TRBD1. This CDR3 spans 13 amino acids. V lost 11 bases and J lost 7; bases outside the gene matches: 9. Germline-derived CDR1 and CDR2 are LNHDA and SQIVND (reference sequence). In nucleotides, the CDR3 is TGTGCCTGCTCCGGGACAGGGGGATTTGGCTACACCTCC. Its translation is CACSGTGGFGYTS.

This chain connects TRBV5-1 to TRBJ1-2, with 8 nucleotides matching TRBD1. The CDR3 covers 16 residues. Germline V gene data show CDR1 as SGHRS and CDR2 as YFSETQ. The trim removed 0 bases at V and 3 bases at J, leaving 7 bases unmatched. CDR3 DNA sequence: TGCGCCAGCAGCTTGGGGGGGACAGGTAGTGACTATGGCTACACCTTC. Residues: CASSLGGTGSDYGYTF.

The rearrangement uses TRBV6-6 and TRBJ2-7; D is possibly TRBD2 (7 bases). There are 15 residues in the CDR3. The germline V gene has CDR1 MNHNY and CDR2 SVGAGI (reference sequence). V lost 7 bases and J 4 bases, leaving 20 bases between the germline ends. CDR3 in DNA: TGTGCCAGCATACAGGGCGGGCTAGCGGAATACGAGCAGTACTTC. This gives the protein CASIQGGLAEYEQYF.

V gene TRBV27 combines with J gene TRBJ2-1, with 7 nucleotides matching TRBD1. This CDR3 contains 16 residues. Germline V gene sequence: CDR1 MNHEY, CDR2 SMNVEV (reference sequence). V lost 0 bases, J lost 2 bases, and 4 bases stayed unmatched. This chain's CDR3 is CASSLSTGQPYNEQFF. The CDR3 DNA is TGTGCCAGCAGTTTATCGACGGGACAGCCCTACAATGAGCAGTTCTTC.

Comments on this clone: A junction end diverges from the germline sequence, so it may reflect a read error. CDR3: CTSSLALRDTGELFF. CDR3 in DNA: TGTACCAGCAGCTTGGCACTGAGAGACACCGGGGAGCTGTTTTTT. This chain uses TRBV5-5 with TRBJ2-2; D gene unclear. Germline V gives CDR1 SGHKS, CDR2 YYEKEE (reference sequence). This CDR3 has 15 amino acids.

The chain employs TRBV7-2 and TRBJ2-5, with D possibly TRBD1 on 5 matching bases. The DNA end lines up better with TRBJ2-7; the J call may be wrong. Germline lookup yields CDR1 SGHTA and CDR2 FQGNSA. The CDR3 runs 15 residues. CDR3 nucleotides: TGTGCCAGCAGCAGATCCAGGGTTAGCTCCTACGAGCAGTACTTC. Translation: CASSRSRVSSYEQYF.

The V gene is TRBV10-3, the J gene TRBJ2-7; D gene uncertain. Germline CDR1 ENHRY, CDR2 SYGVKD. This CDR3 is built from 12 residues. The V and J ends lost 4 bases and 3 bases respectively, with 7 bases between them. The CDR3 DNA follows: TGTGCCATCAGTGCCGCGGTCTACGAGCAGTACTTC. It translates to CAISAAVYEQYF.

The J gene is TRBJ1-2, the V gene TRBV19; D may be TRBD1 (6 bases). Germline assignment: CDR1 LNHDA and CDR2 SQIVND (reference sequence). Trimming stripped 4 bases from V and 5 bases from J, with 8 bases between. The CDR3 loop spans 12 amino acids. CDR3 DNA: TGTGCCAGTAGTAGCCAGGGGTATGGCTACACCTTC. It codes for CASSSQGYGYTF. The full variable domain, in which reference TRBV19 and TRBJ1-2 provide the parts outside the CDR3, is DGGITQSPKYLFRKEGQNVTLSCEQNLNHDAMYWYRQDPGQGLRLIYYSQIVNDFQKGDIAEGYSVSREKKESFPLTVTSAQKNPTAFYLCASSSQGYGYTFGSGTRLTVV.

The chain joins TRBV5-1 to TRBJ1-3; D gene uncertain. Looked up from germline, CDR1 is SGHRS and CDR2 is YFSETQ. The CDR3 has 16 residues. V was clipped by 0 bases and J by 0 bases, with 10 bases between them. The CDR3 nucleotides are TGCGCCAGCAGCTTGGTTACGGGAAACTCTGGAAACACCATATATTTT. Amino acids: CASSLVTGNSGNTIYF.

The rearrangement uses TRBV4-1 and TRBJ2-7; D call uncertain. The germline V and J ends were trimmed by 3 bases and 1 base, with 13 bases remaining between them. CDR1 is MGHRA and CDR2 is YSYEKL in the germline V gene. The CDR3 length is 15 residues. The CDR3 region is CASSQDTTISYEQYF. DNA of the CDR3: TGCGCCAGCAGCCAGGATACTACGATATCCTACGAGCAGTACTTC.

The gene calls are TRBV19 and TRBJ2-2; D is unclear. The germline V gene has CDR1 LNHDA and CDR2 SQIVND (reference sequence). V gave up 5 bases and J gave up 2 bases, with 9 bases separating them. The CDR3 runs 14 residues. The CDR3 sequence: CASSETINTGELFF. The CDR3 DNA reads TGTGCCAGTAGTGAAACTATTAACACCGGGGAGCTGTTTTTT. The full variable domain, rest sourced from reference TRBV19 and TRBJ2-2, is DGGITQSPKYLFRKEGQNVTLSCEQNLNHDAMYWYRQDPGQGLRLIYYSQIVNDFQKGDIAEGYSVSREKKESFPLTVTSAQKNPTAFYLCASSETINTGELFFGEGSRLTVL.

The chain carries TRBV18 and TRBJ1-3, with TRBD1 matching over 9 bases. Germline assignment: CDR1 KGHSH and CDR2 LQKENI. V shed 3 bases, J shed 1 base, and the junction held 7 bases outside the gene matches. The CDR3 is made up of 17 amino acids. CDR3 sequence (DNA): TGTGCCAGCTCACCGTTGAAAGGACAGGGGTCTGGAAACACCATATATTTT. Translating gives CASSPLKGQGSGNTIYF. The full variable domain, its missing parts supplied by reference TRBV18 and TRBJ1-3, is NAGVMQNPRHLVRRRGQEARLRCSPMKGHSHVYWYRQLPEEGLKFMVYLQKENIIDESGMPKERFSAEFPKEGPSILRIQQVVRGDSAAYFCASSPLKGQGSGNTIYFGEGSWLTVV.

V gene TRBV28 combines with J gene TRBJ2-1; weak D call: TRBD1 (5 bases). The germline V gene encodes CDR1 MDHEN and CDR2 SYDVKM. The V end was cut by 3 bases, the J end by 5 bases, with 29 bases between. This CDR3 region has 20 residues. The CDR3 nucleotides read TGTGCCAGCAGTTTTGCCATATCCCATAAAGGGGCACCTCTTAACAATGAGCAGTTCTTC. It specifies CASSFAISHKGAPLNNEQFF.

Points on this clone: Additional DNA sequences in this sample encode the identical CDR3. J is TRBJ1-1 and V is TRBV29-1; 9 bases fit TRBD1. Germline loops: CDR1 SQVTM, CDR2 ANQGSEA. The CDR3 has 13 amino acids. V was clipped by 5 bases and J by 8 bases; unmatched bases: 9. CDR3 sequence reads: CSVLTGGRTEAFF. The CDR3 bases are TGCAGCGTTTTAACAGGGGGCCGCACCGAAGCTTTCTTT.

This chain links TRBV19 with TRBJ2-4, with D possibly matching TRBD1 (5 bases). Trimming took 4 bases from V and 1 from J, leaving 8 bases between them. This CDR3 comprises 14 residues. Germline V CDR1 and CDR2: LNHDA, SQIVND (reference sequence). The CDR3 DNA reads TGTGCCAGTAGTACGACAGCGGCCAAAAACATTCAGTACTTC. Protein sequence: CASSTTAAKNIQYF.

The rearrangement joins TRBV5-4 to TRBJ2-2, with 8 bases matching TRBD1. With 2 bases clipped from V and 6 bases from J, the junction kept 6 bases outside the gene matches. Germline V gene data show CDR1 as SGHNT and CDR2 as YYREEE (reference sequence). The CDR3 extends over 15 amino acids. The CDR3 here is CASSFPGGPAGELFF. The CDR3 DNA sequence: TGTGCCAGCAGCTTCCCAGGGGGCCCGGCCGGGGAGCTGTTTTTT.

V and J are TRBV6-6 and TRBJ2-1; 12 bases agree with TRBD2. Germline lookup yields CDR1 MNHNY and CDR2 SVGAGI (reference sequence). The V segment lost 2 bases and the J segment 8 bases; nucleotides outside the gene matches: 7. The CDR3 totals 16 residues. CDR3 sequence: CASSYLGLAGMDEQFF. In nucleotides, the CDR3 is TGTGCCAGCAGTTACCTTGGACTAGCGGGAATGGATGAGCAGTTCTTC.

The chain is built from TRBV4-1 and TRBJ1-5; no firm D call. CDR3 length: 18 residues. V was trimmed by 0 bases and J by 0 bases, leaving 15 bases between them. The germline gives CDR1 MGHRA, CDR2 YSYEKL. The CDR3 coding sequence is TGCGCCAGCAGCCAAGATCTTACCGATCGACTTAGCAATCAGCCCCAGCATTTT. Translation gives CASSQDLTDRLSNQPQHF.

The chain uses TRBV19 and TRBJ1-5; D perhaps matches TRBD1 (5 bases). Germline CDR1 is LNHDA and CDR2 is SQIVND (reference sequence). V was trimmed by 3 bases and J by 0 bases, leaving 6 bases between them. This CDR3 contains 14 residues. The CDR3, as DNA: TGTGCCAGTAGTATGGGACTTAGCAATCAGCCCCAGCATTTT. It codes for CASSMGLSNQPQHF.

V and J are TRBV9 and TRBJ1-3; the D is unclear. The CDR3 sequence is 16 residues long. Looked up from germline, CDR1 is SGDLS and CDR2 is YYNGEE. Deletions cut 0 bases from V and 3 bases from J, with 13 bases between. CDR3: CASSVDLALGGNTIYF. The CDR3 nucleotides are TGTGCCAGCAGCGTAGATCTCGCGCTAGGTGGAAACACCATATATTTT.